Each of the 7 T cell receptor beta chains below was sequenced from the same sample in a study of CD4 T cells in relation to SARS-CoV-2 and coronaviruses. Sequenced by immunoSEQ multiplex PCR; TCRdb stores in-frame clones only, minus some. The sample has about 38,000 clones, more than 70% seen once; the top ten hold under 6%. Their antigen targets remain unknown. Material: naive CD4+ T cells from PBMCs, cultured in vitro. The subset was: naive CD4+ T cells isolated by negative enrichment. These receptors were obtained from an adult with COVID-19.

The chain couples TRBV30 to TRBJ2-7; D is ambiguous. This CDR3 contains 11 residues. Germline V CDR1 and CDR2: GTSNPN, SVGIG (reference sequence). Trimming cost V 0 bases and J 3 bases, with 3 bases left between them. The CDR3 sequence is CAWSVNYEQYF. The CDR3 bases are TGTGCCTGGAGTGTCAACTACGAGCAGTACTTC.

The V gene is TRBV13, the J gene TRBJ2-3, with 12 bases matching TRBD2. CDR1 is PRHDT and CDR2 is FYEKMQ in the germline V gene (reference sequence). The CDR3 contains 17 residues. Trimming took 6 bases from V and 5 from J; bases not matched to a gene: 12. CDR3 amino acids: CASRTSLAGGPLDTQYF. The DNA for the CDR3 is TGTGCCAGCAGAACTTCTCTAGCGGGAGGGCCTTTAGATACGCAGTATTTT.

The V call is TRBV5-4, the J call TRBJ2-1, with 9 bases fitting TRBD2. Germline loops: CDR1 SGHNT, CDR2 YYREEE (reference sequence). Trimming removed 0 bases from V and 4 bases from J; junction bases left unmatched: 11. The CDR3 loop spans 18 amino acids. CDR3 loop: CASSLGLAEPTLYNEQFF. The CDR3 DNA reads as TGTGCCAGCAGCTTGGGACTAGCGGAGCCTACCCTTTACAATGAGCAGTTCTTC.

This clone occurred a few times. For the CDR3, the DNA is TGTGCCAGCAGCTTGGGGACAGCGAACACTGAAGCTTTCTTT. It yields the protein CASSLGTANTEAFF. The genes are TRBV7-9 and TRBJ1-1; 7 bases map to TRBD1. J was trimmed by 1 base and V by 3 bases; bases with no gene match: 2. Germline assignment: CDR1 SEHNR and CDR2 FQNEAQ (reference sequence). The CDR3 consists of 14 residues. Complete variable domain (other parts from reference TRBV7-9 and TRBJ1-1): DTGVSQNPRHKITKRGQNVTFRCDPISEHNRLYWYRQTLGQGPEFLTYFQNEAQLEKSRLLSDRFSAERPKGSFSTLEIQRTEQGDSAMYLCASSLGTANTEAFFGQGTRLTVV.

The V and J genes are TRBV2 and TRBJ1-6; D remains unclear. In germline, CDR1 is SNHLY, CDR2 FYNNEI. This CDR3 contains 13 residues. V was clipped by 7 bases and J by 5 bases, with 9 bases between them. CDR3 amino acids: CASKGRNNSPLHF. The CDR3 DNA follows: TGTGCCAGCAAGGGTCGGAATAATTCACCCCTCCACTTT.

This sequence joins TRBV5-5 and TRBJ2-1; TRBD2 aligns across 14 bases. Germline CDR1 SGHKS, CDR2 YYEKEE (reference sequence). The V gene end was trimmed by 6 bases and the J gene end by 2 bases; junction bases not matched to a gene: 7. There are 17 residues in the CDR3. The CDR3 region is CASTTSGLAGAYNEQFF. CDR3 in DNA: TGTGCCAGCACCACTTCGGGACTAGCGGGGGCCTACAATGAGCAGTTCTTC.

The V and J genes are TRBV7-9 and TRBJ2-5, with TRBD2 matching over 7 bases. The germline gives CDR1 SEHNR, CDR2 FQNEAQ (reference sequence). Losses at the gene ends were 3 bases for V and 3 bases for J; bases not matched to a gene: 10. This CDR3 is built from 16 residues. The CDR3 is CASSFPISGTKETQYF. CDR3 DNA sequence: TGTGCCAGCAGCTTCCCGATATCCGGGACTAAAGAGACCCAGTACTTC.